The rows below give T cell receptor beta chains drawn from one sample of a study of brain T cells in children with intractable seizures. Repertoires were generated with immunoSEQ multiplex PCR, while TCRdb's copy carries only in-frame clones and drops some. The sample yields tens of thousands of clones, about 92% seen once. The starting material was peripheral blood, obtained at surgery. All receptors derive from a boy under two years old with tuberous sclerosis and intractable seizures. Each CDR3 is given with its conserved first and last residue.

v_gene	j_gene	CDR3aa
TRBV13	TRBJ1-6	CASSLSAYSYNSPLHF
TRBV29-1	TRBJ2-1	CSVVVWRGVEFF
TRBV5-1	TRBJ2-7	CASSLGSGSYEQYF
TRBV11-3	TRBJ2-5	CASSHWSQETQYF
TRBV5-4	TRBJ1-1	CASSFDIRSTEAFF
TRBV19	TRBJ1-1	CASSKGAEAFF
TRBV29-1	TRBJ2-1	CSVAGGGPSYNEQFF
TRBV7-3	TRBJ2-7	CASSLRVLVYEQYF
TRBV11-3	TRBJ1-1	CASSLEGLMNTEAFF
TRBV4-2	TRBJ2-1	CASSQSMVTGEQFF